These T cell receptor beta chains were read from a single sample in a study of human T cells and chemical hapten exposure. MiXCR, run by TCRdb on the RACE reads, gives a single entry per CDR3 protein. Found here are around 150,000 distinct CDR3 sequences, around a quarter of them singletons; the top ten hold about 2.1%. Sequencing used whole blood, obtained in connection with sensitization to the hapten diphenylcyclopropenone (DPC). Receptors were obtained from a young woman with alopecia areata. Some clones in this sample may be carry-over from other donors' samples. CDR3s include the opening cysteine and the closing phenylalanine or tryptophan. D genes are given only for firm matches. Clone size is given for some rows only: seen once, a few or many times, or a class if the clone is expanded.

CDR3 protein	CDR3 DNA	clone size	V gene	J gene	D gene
CSVTGRAGKGTYNEQFF	TGCAGCGTCACTGGTAGAGCGGGAAAGGGGACCTACAATGAGCAGTTCTTC	NA	TRBV29-1	TRBJ2-1	TRBD2
CASSSGLAETQYF	TGTGCCAGCAGCTCCGGACTAGCGGAGACCCAGTACTTC	NA	TRBV7-3	TRBJ2-5	TRBD2
CSVVGWRGTDTQYF	TGCAGCGTTGTGGGCTGGAGGGGCACAGATACGCAGTATTTT	NA	TRBV29-1	TRBJ2-3	NA
CASSRIGFGDEQYF	TGTGCCAGCAGTCGGATCGGCTTTGGGGACGAGCAGTACTTC	NA	TRBV6-5	TRBJ2-7	NA
CASSVGSVADTQYF	TGTGCCAGCAGCGTTGGGAGTGTTGCAGATACGCAGTATTTT	NA	TRBV9	TRBJ2-3	NA
CASGGNTQYF	TGTGCCAGCGGAGGGAATACGCAGTATTTT	few	TRBV6-5	TRBJ2-3	NA
CASSVGGGAGELFF	TGTGCCAGCAGCGTAGGAGGCGGGGCAGGGGAGCTGTTTTTT	NA	TRBV9	TRBJ2-2	NA
CASGLGRDEYF	TGTGCCAGCGGATTGGGGCGAGATGAGTACTTC	NA	TRBV7-9	TRBJ2-5	NA
CASRDRGLNTGELFF	TGTGCCAGCAGAGACAGGGGGCTGAACACCGGGGAGCTGTTTTTT	few	TRBV6-5	TRBJ2-2	TRBD1
CASSGGENEKLFF	TGCGCCAGCAGTGGTGGGGAAAATGAAAAACTGTTTTTT	NA	TRBV5-1	TRBJ1-4	NA
CASSQHRVLGNEQFF	TGCGCCAGCAGCCAGCACAGGGTACTAGGGAATGAGCAGTTCTTC	NA	TRBV4-1	TRBJ2-1	NA
CASTRTSGSKETQYF	TGTGCCAGCACCCGGACTAGCGGGAGTAAAGAGACCCAGTACTTC	many	TRBV12-3/TRBV12-4	TRBJ2-5	TRBD2
CASSTHNTGELFF	TGTGCCAGCAGTACGCATAACACCGGGGAGCTGTTTTTT	NA	TRBV2	TRBJ2-2	NA
CASSQEHIGGYEQYF	TGCGCCAGCAGCCAAGAACATATAGGGGGTTACGAGCAGTACTTC	few	TRBV4-3	TRBJ2-7	NA
CSAEGLAGAFEQFF	TGCAGCGCCGAGGGACTAGCGGGAGCCTTTGAGCAGTTCTTC	few	TRBV29-1	TRBJ2-1	TRBD2
CASSLGTDYRGGELFF	TGTGCCAGCAGCTTGGGGACGGACTACCGGGGCGGGGAGCTGTTTTTT	NA	TRBV5-4	TRBJ2-2	NA
CASSITYSGNTIYF	TGTGCCAGCAGTATAACGTACTCTGGAAACACCATATATTTT	NA	TRBV27	TRBJ1-3	NA
CSAIRPGTLYGYTF	TGCAGTGCTATCAGGCCCGGGACCCTCTATGGCTACACCTTC	many	TRBV20-1	TRBJ1-2	NA
CASSERGGGSDTQYF	TGCGCCAGCAGTGAGCGGGGGGGGGGATCAGATACGCAGTATTTT	NA	TRBV10-2	TRBJ2-3	TRBD2
CASSQDARAGRGQGNSPLHF	TGTGCCAGCAGCCAAGATGCCAGGGCCGGCAGGGGACAGGGTAATTCACCCCTCCACTTT	NA	TRBV4-2	TRBJ1-6	TRBD1
CASSAWARGQGGYTF	TGTGCCAGCAGCGCCTGGGCCAGGGGGCAAGGAGGCTACACCTTC	many	TRBV5-8	TRBJ1-2	TRBD1
CASRYPGTPLEAFF	TGTGCCAGCAGATACCCCGGGACGCCGTTAGAAGCTTTCTTT	NA	TRBV2	TRBJ1-1	NA
CASSRSGGGETQYF	TGCGCCAGCAGCCGATCCGGGGGGGGAGAGACCCAGTACTTC	NA	TRBV4-3	TRBJ2-5	TRBD2
CASSIRIRYGQETQYF	TGTGCCAGCAGCATTCGGATACGGTATGGCCAAGAGACCCAGTACTTC	many	TRBV7-9	TRBJ2-5	NA
CAIRGQGSYGYTF	TGTGCCATCAGGGGACAGGGGAGCTATGGCTACACCTTC	NA	TRBV10-3	TRBJ1-2	TRBD1
CATSDLRHVTGELFF	TGTGCCACCAGTGATTTGCGGCACGTCACCGGGGAGCTGTTTTTT	NA	TRBV24-1	TRBJ2-2	NA
CASSPSGVTYNEQFF	TGCGCCAGCAGCCCTAGCGGAGTTACCTACAATGAGCAGTTCTTC	NA	TRBV4-1	TRBJ2-1	TRBD2
CASKGRDEQYF	TGTGCCAGCAAAGGCAGAGACGAGCAGTACTTC	NA	TRBV12-3/TRBV12-4	TRBJ2-7	NA
CASSYFGGQRGFDYGYTF	TGCGCCAGCAGCTATTTTGGGGGACAACGGGGTTTTGACTATGGCTACACCTTC	few	TRBV5-1	TRBJ1-2	NA
CSARDPGQADTEAFF	TGCAGTGCTAGAGACCCGGGACAGGCGGACACTGAAGCTTTCTTT	few	TRBV20-1	TRBJ1-1	TRBD1
CASRLLGTVYGYTF	TGTGCCAGCCGGCTTCTCGGGACAGTATATGGCTACACCTTC	NA	TRBV6-2/TRBV6-3	TRBJ1-2	TRBD1
CASSERGGVETQYF	TGTGCCAGCAGTGAGAGGGGAGGGGTAGAGACCCAGTACTTC	NA	TRBV25-1	TRBJ2-5	TRBD2
CASSEDTPYEQYF	TGTGCCAGCAGTGAGGACACTCCCTACGAGCAGTACTTC	few	TRBV2	TRBJ2-7	NA
CASKYSGQGFYNSPLHF	TGTGCCAGCAAGTATTCGGGACAGGGGTTCTATAATTCACCCCTCCACTTT	few	TRBV6-5	TRBJ1-6	TRBD1
CASSYMGGTEAFF	TGCGCCAGCAGTTACATGGGTGGCACTGAAGCTTTCTTT	NA	TRBV5-1	TRBJ1-1	NA
CASSRRQEAEAFF	TGTGCCAGCAGTCGTAGACAGGAAGCTGAAGCTTTCTTT	NA	TRBV6-5	TRBJ1-1	NA
CASSARAPQTQYF	TGTGCCAGCAGCGCCCGGGCGCCCCAGACCCAGTACTTC	few	TRBV7-2	TRBJ2-5	NA
CASTPALPPNEQYF	TGTGCCAGCACCCCGGCCCTTCCTCCGAACGAGCAGTACTTC	NA	TRBV2	TRBJ2-7	NA
CASSLRQANEKLFF	TGTGCCAGCAGCCTTAGACAGGCTAATGAAAAACTGTTTTTT	few	TRBV2	TRBJ1-4	NA
CSGSRRTEAFF	TGCAGCGGATCGAGGCGGACTGAAGCTTTCTTT	many	TRBV29-1	TRBJ1-1	NA
CASRVGRGFYGYTF	TGTGCCAGCAGAGTTGGCAGGGGGTTCTATGGCTACACCTTC	NA	TRBV6-1	TRBJ1-2	TRBD1
CASRTGQGSDTEAFF	TGTGCCAGCAGAACAGGGCAGGGGTCGGACACTGAAGCTTTCTTT	NA	TRBV7-2	TRBJ1-1	NA
CASSWKRGVTDTQYF	TGTGCCAGCAGTTGGAAGCGGGGTGTCACAGATACGCAGTATTTT	many	TRBV6-2/TRBV6-3	TRBJ2-3	TRBD2
CASSRLGQNLISGANVLTF	TGTGCCAGCAGCCGACTCGGACAGAATCTGATATCTGGGGCCAACGTCCTGACTTTC	few	TRBV7-9	TRBJ2-6	NA
CASKQGGTYEQYF	TGTGCCAGCAAACAGGGAGGGACCTACGAGCAGTACTTC	many	TRBV6-5	TRBJ2-7	NA